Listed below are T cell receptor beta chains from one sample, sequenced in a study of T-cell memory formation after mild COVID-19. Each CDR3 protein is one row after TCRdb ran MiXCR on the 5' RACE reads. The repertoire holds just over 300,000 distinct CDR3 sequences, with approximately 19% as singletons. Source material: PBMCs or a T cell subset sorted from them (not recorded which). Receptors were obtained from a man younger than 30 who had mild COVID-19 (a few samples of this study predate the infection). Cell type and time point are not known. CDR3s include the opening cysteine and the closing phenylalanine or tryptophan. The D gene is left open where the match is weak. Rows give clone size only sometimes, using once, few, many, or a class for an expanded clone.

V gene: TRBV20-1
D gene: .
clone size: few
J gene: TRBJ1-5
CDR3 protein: CSARDPRRLSKDQPQHF
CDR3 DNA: TGCAGTGCTAGAGATCCCAGGCGGTTGAGCAAGGATCAGCCCCAGCATTTT

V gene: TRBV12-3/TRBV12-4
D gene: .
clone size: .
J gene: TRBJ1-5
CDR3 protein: CASSSNEGTQPQHF
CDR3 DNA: TGTGCCAGCAGTTCCAATGAGGGTACTCAGCCCCAGCATTTT

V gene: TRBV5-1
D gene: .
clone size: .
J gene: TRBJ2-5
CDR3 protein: CASSSVRVTQETQYF
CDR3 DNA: TGCGCCAGCAGCTCAGTCCGGGTGACACAAGAGACCCAGTACTTC

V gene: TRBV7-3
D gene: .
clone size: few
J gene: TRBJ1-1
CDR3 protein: CASSENGASTEAFF
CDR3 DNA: TGTGCCAGCAGCGAGAACGGGGCGTCGACTGAAGCTTTCTTT

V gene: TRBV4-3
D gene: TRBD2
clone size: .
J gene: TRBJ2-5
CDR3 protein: CASSQDRLRGGISGPGETQYF
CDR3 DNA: TGCGCCAGCAGCCAAGATCGGTTACGGGGGGGCATTTCAGGCCCTGGGGAGACCCAGTACTTC

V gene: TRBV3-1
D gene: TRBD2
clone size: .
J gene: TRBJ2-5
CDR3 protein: CASSQDLAGRTQYF
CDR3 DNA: TGTGCCAGCAGCCAAGATCTAGCGGGGAGGACCCAGTACTTC

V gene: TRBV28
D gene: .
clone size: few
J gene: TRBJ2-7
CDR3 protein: CASRPPPLGSYEQYF
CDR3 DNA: TGTGCCAGCAGGCCCCCCCCTCTGGGCTCCTACGAGCAGTACTTC

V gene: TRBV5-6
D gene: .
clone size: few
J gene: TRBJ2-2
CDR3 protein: CASSRGIGELFF
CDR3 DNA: TGTGCCAGCAGCCGAGGAATCGGGGAGCTGTTTTTT

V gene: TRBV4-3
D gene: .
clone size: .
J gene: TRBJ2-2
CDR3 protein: CASSQDPPQGGNTGELFF
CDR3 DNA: TGCGCCAGCAGCCAAGACCCCCCGCAGGGTGGGAACACCGGGGAGCTGTTTTTT

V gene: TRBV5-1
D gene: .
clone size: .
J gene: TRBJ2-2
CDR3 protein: CASSTGTYTGELFF
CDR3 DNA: TGCGCCAGCAGCACAGGGACGTACACCGGGGAGCTGTTTTTT

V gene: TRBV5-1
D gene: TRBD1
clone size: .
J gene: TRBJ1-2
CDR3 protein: CASGPGQGEIDYGYNF
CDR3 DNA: TGCGCCAGCGGCCCGGGACAGGGGGAGATCGACTATGGCTACAACTTC

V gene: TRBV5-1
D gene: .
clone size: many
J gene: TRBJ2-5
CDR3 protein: CASSFGDPETQYF
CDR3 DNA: TGCGCCAGCAGCTTTGGAGACCCAGAGACCCAGTACTTC

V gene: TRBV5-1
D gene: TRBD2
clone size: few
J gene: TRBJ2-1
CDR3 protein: CASSFGTSNNEQFF
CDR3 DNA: TGCGCCAGCAGCTTCGGGACTAGCAACAATGAGCAGTTCTTC

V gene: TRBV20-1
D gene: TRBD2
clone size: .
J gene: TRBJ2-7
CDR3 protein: CSASMLLAGASYEQYF
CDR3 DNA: TGCAGTGCTAGTATGTTACTAGCGGGGGCCTCCTACGAGCAGTACTTC

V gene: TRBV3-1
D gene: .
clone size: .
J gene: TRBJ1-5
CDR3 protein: CASSQAGGGQPQHF
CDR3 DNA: TGTGCCAGCAGCCAAGCGGGTGGTGGTCAGCCCCAGCATTTT

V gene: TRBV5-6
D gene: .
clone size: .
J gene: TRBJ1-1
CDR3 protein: CASSLVQGYTEAFF
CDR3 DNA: TGTGCCAGCAGCTTGGTTCAGGGCTACACTGAAGCTTTCTTT

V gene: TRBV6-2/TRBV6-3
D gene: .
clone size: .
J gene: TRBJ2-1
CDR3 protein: CASSLSRDEQFF
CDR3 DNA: TGTGCCAGCAGTTTAAGTAGGGATGAGCAGTTCTTC